This T cell receptor beta chain was profiled in a study of tumor T cells in aggressive B-cell lymphoma. The repertoire was sequenced with immunoSEQ multiplex PCR; TCRdb's copy has only in-frame clones and lacks some. This sample has fewer than 3,000 clones, with approximately 94% found just once. The CDR3 contains 15 residues. CDR1 and CDR2 (germline): MNHEY, SVGAGI. Trimming removed 5 bases from V and 8 bases from J, with 21 bases in between. The clonotype comes from an adult with diffuse large B cell lymphoma. This chain connects TRBV6-5 to TRBJ1-1; D is possibly TRBD1 (6 bases). Specimen: tumor tissue. The CDR3 nucleotides are TGTGCCAGCAGTCAACCGCCGTCTTGGGGGCTAGAAGCTTTCTTT. This sequence encodes CASSQPPSWGLEAFF.